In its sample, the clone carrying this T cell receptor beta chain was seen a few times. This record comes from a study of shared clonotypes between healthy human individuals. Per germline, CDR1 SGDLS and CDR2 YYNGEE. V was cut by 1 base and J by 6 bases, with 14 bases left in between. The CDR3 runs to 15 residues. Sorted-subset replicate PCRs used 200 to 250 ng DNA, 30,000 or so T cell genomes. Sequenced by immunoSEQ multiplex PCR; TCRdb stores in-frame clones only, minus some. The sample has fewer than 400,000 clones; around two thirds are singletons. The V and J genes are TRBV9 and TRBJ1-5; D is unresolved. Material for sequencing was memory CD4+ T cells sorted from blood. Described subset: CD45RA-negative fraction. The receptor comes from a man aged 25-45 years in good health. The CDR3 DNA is TGTGCCAGCAGCGTAAGGGAAGAGAGGGTTCAGCCCCAGCATTTT. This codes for CASSVREERVQPQHF.